The source of this T cell receptor beta chain is a study of radiotherapy plus CTLA-4 blockade in lung cancer. The protocol was immunoSEQ multiplex PCR, while the TCRdb copy is restricted to in-frame clones and leaves out a portion. The sample lists 14,000 to 15,000 clones, 70% to 85% occurring once. This sample comprised peripheral blood, obtained from a patient treated with radiotherapy plus ipilimumab. The sequence derives from a human donor with non-small cell lung cancer whose response to radiotherapy plus ipilimumab could not be evaluated.

CDR3 in DNA: TGTGCCAGCAGCGTGTCAGGGCGGACTGAAGCTTTCTTT. This translates into CASSVSGRTEAFF. The V gene is TRBV5-6, the J gene TRBJ1-1; the D gene is possibly TRBD1 (5 bases). Germline CDR1 reads SGHDT; CDR2 reads YYEEEE. V gave up 4 bases and J gave up 5 bases, with 12 bases separating them. The CDR3 spans 13 residues.